This TCR beta chain was identified in a study of cytomegalovirus exposure and HLA in healthy donors. The study's findings and limits: An assumption of roughly uniform sequencing depth across donors underlay the presence/absence analyses.

The PCR used 60 Vbeta and 13 Jbeta primers. Assay used: immunoSEQ multiplex PCR; TCRdb lists only in-frame clones, some missing. The table lists roughly 130,000 clones, around four fifths of them singletons. Note on this clone: Its antigen is as yet unknown.

This receptor was obtained from a boy under 18 in good health and CMV-seronegative. The sequenced sample consisted of PBMCs.

Written as DNA, the CDR3 is TGTGCCAGCAGTGTCGTAGCGGGAGGGCCCTACAATGAGCAGTTCTTC. Translated: CASSVVAGGPYNEQFF. The chain has TRBV25-1 and TRBJ2-1; 11 positions agree with TRBD2. Unmatched junction bases numbered 4, after V lost 4 bases and J lost 2 bases. Germline lookup yields CDR1 MGHDK and CDR2 SYGVNS. The CDR3 is 16 amino acids.